Each of the 9 T cell receptor beta chains below was sequenced from the same sample in a study of T cells expressing NK-cell markers (dated by TCRdb to the early 2020s). The method behind the library was 5' RACE. The sequencing machine was an Illumina HiSeq 2000. TCRdb reprocessed the reads, so every CDR3 protein sequence counts as one entry and DNA is not shown. This sample's clone table shows approximately 460,000 distinct CDR3 sequences. Clones ranked in the top ten supply roughly 7.2% of the sample. The sample taken for sequencing was blood T cells: a sorted CD56 or NKG2C T cell subset, CD4+ or CD8+ T cells, or bulk PBMC T cells (not recorded which). Receptors originate from a woman between 18 and 70 years old in good health.

This chain links TRBV6-1 with TRBJ1-1. CDR1 MNHNS and CDR2 SASEGT come from the germline V gene. This CDR3 has 13 residues. This CDR3 is CATRLRRLAEAFF.

This chain joins TRBV5-1 and TRBJ1-1; the D call from TCRdb, TRBD1, cannot be confirmed without DNA. The CDR3 spans 14 residues. Germline V CDR1 and CDR2: SGHRS, YFSETQ. CDR3 protein: CASSLQGKGTEAFF.

The chain couples TRBV5-1 to TRBJ2-5; the TCRdb call, TRBD2, lacks DNA for checking. The CDR3 length is 15 residues. Germline V gives CDR1 SGHRS, CDR2 YFSETQ. The CDR3 loop is CASRELAGFQETQYF.

The chain employs TRBV20-1 and TRBJ2-4; the TCRdb call, TRBD2, lacks DNA for checking. This CDR3 is 18 amino acids long. In germline, CDR1 is DFQATT, CDR2 SNEGSKA (reference sequence). The CDR3 is CSATVIRTSGSSKNIQYF.

The V call is TRBV5-6, the J call TRBJ1-3; TCRdb's D call, TRBD1, is unchecked because there is no DNA. The CDR3 contains 14 residues. Germline V gene data show CDR1 as SGHDT and CDR2 as YYEEEE. The chain's CDR3 is CASSLDRGRNTIYF.

The J gene is TRBJ2-2, the V gene TRBV19. Per the germline V gene, CDR1 is LNHDA and CDR2 is SQIVND (reference sequence). This CDR3 comprises 14 residues. The CDR3 reads CASSIVQNTGELFF.

The V call is TRBV7-2, the J call TRBJ1-1. The CDR3 contains 16 residues. Germline V gene lookup returns CDR1 SGHTA and CDR2 FQGNSA. CDR3 region: CASSRGGLGQDTEAFF.

The gene calls are TRBV12-3 or TRBV12-4 and TRBJ2-3; there is no DNA to check the TCRdb D call of TRBD2. The length of the CDR3 is 16 residues. CDR3 loop: CASSPRLAGRGDTQYF.

The rearrangement uses TRBV20-1 and TRBJ2-7; lacking DNA, the TRBD2 call made by TCRdb goes unchecked. There are 14 residues in the CDR3. Germline V gives CDR1 DFQATT, CDR2 SNEGSKA (reference sequence). The CDR3: CSARDRGLAYEQYF.